The clone carrying this T cell receptor (beta chain) was observed many times. Its antigen is currently unknown. These data originate in a study of CD8 T cells in ankylosing spondylitis. Study-level findings and limits: A TCR beta motif of eight or nine highly homologous variants seemed to mark ankylosing spondylitis blood. As reported, disease-linked clones showed significant enrichment in matched ankylosing spondylitis synovial fluid. Disease-linked clones were found to be CD8+ and relatively rare in peripheral blood. Some motif variants had been reported before (in reactive arthritis synovial fluid and blood).

CDR1 is DFQATT, CDR2 SNEGSKA, per germline (reference sequence). The junction had 9 bases not matched to a gene; V was cut back by 1 base and J by 4 bases. This CDR3 comprises 16 residues. For TCR beta, libraries came from quantitative 5'-RACE with molecular barcodes. Each CDR3 protein is one row after TCRdb ran MiXCR on the 5' RACE reads. The sample lists 500,000 to 650,000 distinct CDR3 sequences, over 4% seen once, with around 3.4% in the top ten. The J gene is TRBJ2-7, the V gene TRBV20-1; 11 bases are shared with TRBD2. The clonotype was recovered from a male donor with ankylosing spondylitis. Sample: blood, either unsorted or a sorted T cell fraction (not recorded which). Here the CDR3 reads CSARGRLAGIRYEQYF. The DNA of the CDR3 is TGCAGTGCTAGAGGTAGACTAGCGGGGATTCGTTACGAGCAGTACTTC.